A single sample gave rise to the 3 T cell receptor beta chains below, sequenced in a study of cytomegalovirus exposure and HLA in healthy donors. Researchers ran the PCR with 60 Vbeta and 13 Jbeta primers. The repertoire was sequenced with immunoSEQ multiplex PCR; TCRdb's copy has only in-frame clones and lacks some. The sample shows about 140,000 clones, roughly 82% of them seen only once. The material sequenced was PBMCs. These receptors all come from a man between 18 and 29 years old in good health and CMV-seropositive.

The genes are TRBV6-4 and TRBJ2-3, with D possibly TRBD2 on 6 matching bases. The CDR3 has 13 residues. V lost 5 bases and J 0 bases, leaving 6 bases between the germline ends. The germline V gene has CDR1 MRHNA and CDR2 SNTAGT. CDR3 bases: TGTGCCAGCAGTAGCGGGAGCACAGATACGCAGTATTTT. Translated, it gives CASSSGSTDTQYF.

J is TRBJ1-5 and V is TRBV25-1; D unresolved. Germline V lookup: CDR1 MGHDK, CDR2 SYGVNS. The CDR3 is 14 residues long. The ends were cut back, 1 base at V and 3 bases at J, with 7 bases in the middle. The CDR3 nucleotides read TGTGCCAGCAGTGAATTCAGTCTCAATCAGCCCCAGCATTTT. It encodes CASSEFSLNQPQHF.

The chain is built from TRBV28 and TRBJ1-2; D not resolved. V dropped 6 bases and J dropped 8 bases, with 28 bases sitting between them. The CDR3 contains 17 residues. Germline values: CDR1 MDHEN, CDR2 SYDVKM. CDR3 bases: TGTGCCAGCAGACGAAGCCAGACGGCGGCATCCGAGAGAGGCTACACCTTC. Residues: CASRRSQTAASERGYTF.